Listed below are T cell receptor beta chains from one sample, sequenced in a study of blood T cell repertoires in COVID-19. The repertoire was sequenced with immunoSEQ multiplex PCR; TCRdb's copy has only in-frame clones and lacks some. Of over 300,000 clones listed, 90% were seen once; the top ten hold 6.5%. The source material was peripheral blood. These receptors were collected from a man between 18 and 29 years old with active or convalescent COVID-19. CDR3s include the opening cysteine and the closing phenylalanine or tryptophan. Each record gives: clone size, V gene, J gene, D gene, CDR3 DNA, CDR3 protein. D genes are given only for firm matches. Rows give clone size only sometimes, using once, few, many, or a class for an expanded clone.

>-|TRBV30|TRBJ1-6|TRBD1
TGTGCCTGGAGTCGCCTCGGACAGGTGTCCTATAATTCACCCCTCCACTTT
CAWSRLGQVSYNSPLHF
>-|TRBV24-1|TRBJ2-1|TRBD2
TGTGCCACCAGTGACAATTACGTACCTGGGCGGGAGAACTACAATGAGCAGTTCTTC
CATSDNYVPGRENYNEQFF
>-|TRBV9|TRBJ2-1|TRBD2
TGTGCCAGCAGCGATAGCGGGCGTACCTACAATGAGCAGTTCTTC
CASSDSGRTYNEQFF
>-|TRBV4-2|TRBJ2-3|TRBD2
TGTGCCAGCAGCCAAGGCGGGGGGGCCACAGATACGCAGTATTTT
CASSQGGGATDTQYF
>-|TRBV19|TRBJ2-7|-
TGTGCCAATAGTATCGGACAGACGACCAAGGCGCAGTACTTC
CANSIGQTTKAQYF
>-|TRBV2|TRBJ1-2|-
TGTGCCAGCGGGGGGGCTAACTATGGCTACACCTTC
CASGGANYGYTF
>-|TRBV27|TRBJ2-7|TRBD1
TGTGCCAGCAGACAGCCGGGACAGGGGGGGAACAACGAGCAGTACTTC
CASRQPGQGGNNEQYF
>-|TRBV6-2/TRBV6-3|TRBJ1-2|-
TGTGCCAGCAGTTACTCGAGGACTGCTAACTATGGCTACACCTTC
CASSYSRTANYGYTF
>-|TRBV6-5|TRBJ2-1|-
TGTGCCAGCGGGAGCTCCTACAATGAGCAGTTCTTC
CASGSSYNEQFF
>-|TRBV7-8|TRBJ1-1|TRBD1
TGTGCCAGCGGCCGGGACAGGGGCACTGAAGCTTTCTTT
CASGRDRGTEAFF
>-|TRBV30|TRBJ1-6|TRBD1
TGTGCCCGAAGAAACGGACAGGGGGGGAATTCACCCCTCCACTTT
CARRNGQGGNSPLHF
>-|TRBV9|TRBJ1-1|TRBD1
TGTGCCAGCAGCGTATTACGGACAGGGGACACTGAAGCTTTCTTT
CASSVLRTGDTEAFF
>-|TRBV18|TRBJ2-7|-
TGTGCCAGCTCACCACCTAGCGACTACGAGCAGTACTTC
CASSPPSDYEQYF
>-|TRBV4-2|TRBJ1-2|TRBD1
TGTGCCAGCAGCCAAGAGGGACAGGGGCTGGATGGCTACACCTTC
CASSQEGQGLDGYTF
>-|TRBV27|TRBJ2-7|-
TGTGCCAGCAGTTTGCTGGAGGGGTTC
CASSLLEGF
>-|TRBV3-1/TRBV3-2|TRBJ2-7|TRBD1
TGTGCCAGCAGCCAAGATCTGGACAGGGGAACTTACGAGCAGTACTTC
CASSQDLDRGTYEQYF
>-|TRBV7-9|TRBJ1-2|-
TGTGCCAGCACCCAGGGGCATCCCTATGGCTACACCTTC
CASTQGHPYGYTF
>-|TRBV19|TRBJ1-2|-
TGTGCCAGTAGCCTCGACATGAGATATGGCTACACCTTC
CASSLDMRYGYTF
>-|TRBV5-1|TRBJ1-1|-
TGCGCCAGCAGCCCGGACCTTGGGAGGGGAACTGAAGCTTTCTTT
CASSPDLGRGTEAFF
>-|TRBV7-9|TRBJ2-3|TRBD1
TGTGCCAGCAGGGGACAGACCGCTGTGGATACGCAGTATTTT
CASRGQTAVDTQYF
>-|TRBV6-5|TRBJ2-1|TRBD2
TGTGCCAGCAGTTCCAGCGGGGGGCACTACAATGAGCAGTTCTTC
CASSSSGGHYNEQFF
>-|TRBV6-5|TRBJ1-5|TRBD1
TGTGCCAGCAGTTACCGACAGGGGGGGAATCAGCCCCAGCATTTT
CASSYRQGGNQPQHF
>-|TRBV6-2/TRBV6-3|TRBJ2-7|-
TGTGCCAGCAGTTACTCGATGGAGGGACTCCTCTCTTACGAGCAGTACTTC
CASSYSMEGLLSYEQYF
>-|TRBV10-3|TRBJ1-6|TRBD1
TGTGCCACCCTCCGGGACAGGGCGAATTCACCCCTCCACTTT
CATLRDRANSPLHF
>-|TRBV27|TRBJ2-7|-
TGTGCCAGCACTACCAGTTCGGGACATTCCTACGAGCAGTACTTC
CASTTSSGHSYEQYF
>-|TRBV11-3|TRBJ2-1|TRBD2
TGTGCCAGCAGCTTAACAGGGCGGGGGGGCTCTGAGCAGTTCTTC
CASSLTGRGGSEQFF
>-|TRBV7-9|TRBJ1-5|TRBD1
TGTGCCAGCAGCCCGACAACAGGGGCCGGTTTACCCCAGCATTTT
CASSPTTGAGLPQHF
>once|TRBV25-1|TRBJ2-3|-
TGTGCCAGCATACAACCCGGCACAGATACGCAGTATTTT
CASIQPGTDTQYF